This is a list of T cell receptor beta chains from one sample in a study of blood T cell repertoires in COVID-19. The method was immunoSEQ multiplex PCR; TCRdb's version includes in-frame clones alone and lacks a portion of them. Of around 260,000 clones detected, around 90% appear once; the ten largest clones hold around 5.1%. Sequenced sample: peripheral blood. These receptors originate from a woman aged 55-75 years with COVID-19, enrolled during active disease. CDR3s include the opening cysteine and the closing phenylalanine or tryptophan. The order of the fields is J gene, D gene, clone size, V gene, CDR3 protein, CDR3 DNA. D genes are given only for firm matches. Not every row has a clone size; where given, it reads once, few, many or a size class.

>TRBJ2-7|TRBD1|once|TRBV30
CAWSKAPGQGVRGQYF
TGTGCCTGGAGCAAAGCCCCGGGACAGGGGGTTCGGGGGCAGTACTTC
>TRBJ2-3|TRBD2|.|TRBV5-1
CATSTGASGGSTDTQYF
TGCGCCACCTCGACCGGGGCTAGCGGAGGTAGCACAGATACGCAGTATTTT
>TRBJ1-4|.|.|TRBV4-3
CASSQASRGTNEKLFF
TGCGCCAGCAGCCAAGCAAGCAGGGGCACTAATGAAAAACTGTTTTTT
>TRBJ2-7|.|.|TRBV5-4
CASSLEGFTYEQYF
TGTGCCAGCAGCTTGGAGGGGTTCACCTACGAGCAGTACTTC
>TRBJ2-7|TRBD1|.|TRBV29-1
CSVVAGGSYEQYF
TGCAGCGTTGTTGCAGGGGGCTCGTACGAGCAGTACTTC
>TRBJ2-1|TRBD2|once|TRBV5-4
CASSLGLAGTSSYNEQFF
TGTGCCAGCAGCTTGGGACTAGCGGGAACAAGCTCCTACAATGAGCAGTTCTTC
>TRBJ1-1|.|.|TRBV28
CASRTRFDTGGLNTEAFF
TGTGCCAGCAGGACCCGGTTCGACACGGGAGGGTTGAACACTGAAGCTTTCTTT
>TRBJ2-1|TRBD1|.|TRBV9
CASSAQQGARNEQFF
TGTGCCAGCAGCGCCCAACAGGGGGCGCGGAATGAGCAGTTCTTC
>TRBJ1-2|.|.|TRBV7-8
CASSLVARGLDGHTF
TGTGCCAGCAGCTTAGTTGCTCGGGGTCTGGATGGCCACACCTTC
>TRBJ1-1|TRBD1|.|TRBV19
CASSSPRGQNTEAFF
TGTGCCAGTAGTAGCCCCAGGGGGCAGAACACTGAAGCTTTCTTT
>TRBJ1-5|.|.|TRBV6-5
CASSPFGGTQPQHF
TGTGCCAGCAGTCCTTTCGGGGGTACTCAGCCCCAGCATTTT
>TRBJ1-1|TRBD1|.|TRBV7-8
CASSSGQGPNTEAFF
TGTGCCAGCAGCTCAGGACAGGGACCTAACACTGAAGCTTTCTTT
>TRBJ2-7|.|.|TRBV30
CAWERLSYEQYF
TGTGCCTGGGAAAGACTATCCTACGAGCAGTACTTC
>TRBJ1-2|.|.|TRBV24-1
CATSDTHYGYTF
TGTGCCACCAGTGATACTCACTATGGCTACACCTTC
>TRBJ1-1|.|.|TRBV30
CAWGDTNTEAFF
TGTGCCTGGGGTGACACGAACACTGAAGCTTTCTTT
>TRBJ1-6|TRBD1|once|TRBV19
CASRRDRNSPLHF
TGTGCCAGTAGGCGGGACAGGAATTCACCCCTCCACTTT
>TRBJ2-7|.|.|TRBV27
CASSSTPWGGQQYF
TGTGCCAGCAGTTCCACCCCGTGGGGGGGCCAGCAGTACTTC
>TRBJ2-7|.|.|TRBV18
CASSPGLDRPREQYF
TGTGCCAGCTCACCGGGGCTAGACAGGCCTAGGGAGCAGTACTTC
>TRBJ1-5|.|.|TRBV19
CASSAGLSNQPQHF
TGTGCCAGTAGTGCGGGACTTAGCAATCAGCCCCAGCATTTT
>TRBJ2-7|TRBD2|.|TRBV6-5
CASSYWGTSGSYEQYF
TGTGCCAGCAGTTACTGGGGGACTAGCGGGAGCTACGAGCAGTACTTC
>TRBJ2-2|.|.|TRBV9
CASSVAGAGDTGELFF
TGTGCCAGCAGCGTAGCTGGGGCAGGCGACACCGGGGAGCTGTTTTTT
>TRBJ2-5|.|.|TRBV6-5
CASSPWGRGETQYF
TGTGCCAGCAGCCCCTGGGGCAGGGGAGAGACCCAGTACTTC
>TRBJ1-1|.|few|TRBV6-5
CASFPNTALGTEAFF
TGTGCCAGCTTCCCCAATACAGCCCTTGGGACTGAAGCTTTCTTT
>TRBJ2-1|TRBD2|.|TRBV30
CSGASGPYNEQFF
TGTTCAGGGGCTAGCGGGCCCTACAATGAGCAGTTCTTC
>TRBJ1-4|TRBD1|.|TRBV7-6
CASSPSTGAAIELFF
TGTGCCAGCAGCCCCAGTACAGGGGCCGCCATCGAACTGTTTTTT
>TRBJ1-3|.|.|TRBV14
CASSQDWAPRDTIYF
TGTGCCAGCAGCCAAGATTGGGCCCCGCGCGACACCATATATTTT
>TRBJ2-1|TRBD2|.|TRBV6-5
CASSRTSGIFDEQFF
TGTGCCAGCAGTAGGACTAGCGGGATTTTTGATGAGCAGTTCTTC
>TRBJ1-6|TRBD1|.|TRBV7-3
CASSLSAGGNSPLHF
TGTGCCAGCAGCTTATCCGCAGGGGGTAATTCACCCCTCCACTTT
>TRBJ1-2|.|.|TRBV19
CASSIDDIFKYGYTF
TGTGCCAGTAGTATTGATGACATCTTTAAGTATGGCTACACCTTC
>TRBJ1-1|.|.|TRBV5-4
CASSPEGGRNTEAFF
TGTGCCAGCAGCCCCGAGGGCGGGAGGAACACTGAAGCTTTCTTT
>TRBJ2-7|TRBD2|once|TRBV29-1
CSVAVAGLYEQYF
TGCAGCGTTGCCGTAGCGGGACTGTACGAGCAGTACTTC
>TRBJ1-5|TRBD1|.|TRBV19
CASSPGTGVSQPQHF
TGTGCCAGTAGTCCCGGGACAGGGGTAAGTCAGCCCCAGCATTTT
>TRBJ2-2|TRBD2|.|TRBV19
CASNPQAGGETGELFF
TGTGCCAGTAACCCTCAAGCGGGGGGGGAAACCGGGGAGCTGTTTTTT
>TRBJ1-5|.|once|TRBV6-2/TRBV6-3
CASSYGLGWAGNQPQHF
TGTGCCAGCAGTTACGGGCTTGGGTGGGCTGGCAATCAGCCCCAGCATTTT
>TRBJ1-1|TRBD1|.|TRBV5-4
CASNGGQEAFF
TGTGCCAGCAACGGGGGACAGGAAGCTTTCTTT
>TRBJ2-2|TRBD2|few|TRBV4-1
CASSQVALAGNTGELFF
TGCGCCAGCAGCCAAGTCGCACTAGCGGGGAACACCGGGGAGCTGTTTTTT
>TRBJ2-5|TRBD2|.|TRBV19
CASSIGGRGQETQYF
TGTGCCAGTAGTATTGGCGGGAGAGGACAAGAGACCCAGTACTTC
>TRBJ1-2|.|.|TRBV4-3
CASSQAVRDYGYTF
TGCGCCAGCAGCCAAGCGGTCCGGGACTATGGCTACACCTTC
>TRBJ1-6|.|once|TRBV7-9
CASSSDISHSPLHF
TGTGCCAGCAGCTCAGACATTAGTCATTCACCCCTCCACTTT
>TRBJ2-5|TRBD2|once|TRBV11-3
CASSSGLASQETQYF
TGTGCCAGCAGCAGTGGACTAGCGAGCCAAGAGACCCAGTACTTC
>TRBJ2-1|TRBD2|.|TRBV5-6
CASSYGLAGGPAEQFF
TGTGCCAGCAGCTACGGACTAGCGGGAGGGCCTGCTGAGCAGTTCTTC
>TRBJ2-3|TRBD1|.|TRBV4-2
CASSQGNRGTTDTQYF
TGTGCCAGCAGCCAAGGGAACAGGGGGACCACAGATACGCAGTATTTT
>TRBJ2-3|TRBD1|once|TRBV3-1/TRBV3-2
CASSQTPTGGTDTQYF
TGTGCCAGCAGCCAAACACCGACAGGGGGCACAGATACGCAGTATTTT
>TRBJ1-4|TRBD1|.|TRBV7-6
CASSLGGTGLEKLFF
TGTGCCAGCAGCTTAGGGGGGACAGGGCTCGAAAAACTGTTTTTT
>TRBJ1-3|.|.|TRBV16
CASSQFPSGPGNTIYF
TGTGCCAGCAGCCAATTCCCATCAGGTCCTGGAAACACCATATATTTT
>TRBJ1-1|.|.|TRBV5-6
CASSRPPGGTEAFF
TGTGCCAGCAGCCGGCCCCCCGGAGGCACTGAAGCTTTCTTT
>TRBJ1-2|TRBD1|.|TRBV13
CASSSGTGDGYTF
TGTGCCAGCAGCTCTGGGACAGGGGATGGCTACACCTTC
>TRBJ2-2|.|.|TRBV6-5
CASRGMGRGLGELFF
TGTGCCAGCAGGGGGATGGGACGGGGACTCGGGGAGCTGTTTTTT
>TRBJ2-2|.|.|TRBV7-8
CASSARSHPGELFF
TGTGCCAGCAGCGCTCGGTCCCATCCCGGGGAGCTGTTTTTT